These 16 T cell receptor beta chains were all obtained from the same sample, sequenced in a study of human T cells and chemical hapten exposure. TCRdb redid the calling of the RACE reads with MiXCR, one entry per CDR3 protein. Among 95,000 to 100,000 distinct CDR3 sequences, 9.5% to 14% were seen once, and the ten largest hold 3.1%. The sample's time point: pre-sensitization, week 0. As for treatment: therapeutic diphenylcyclopropenone sensitization with weekly scalp DPC. The specimen comprised whole blood, sampled in connection with sensitization to the hapten diphenylcyclopropenone (DPC). These receptors were obtained from a woman aged 55-69 years with alopecia areata. Some clones in this sample may be carry-over from other donors' samples.

The sample holds a few counts of this clonotype. The chain is built from TRBV25-1 and TRBJ2-5; a weak D match, TRBD2 (5 bases). Germline CDR1 and CDR2: MGHDK and SYGVNS. V gave up 4 bases and J gave up 1 base, with 10 bases separating them. The CDR3 is made up of 14 amino acids. The CDR3 region is CASSGRRSQETQYF. The CDR3 nucleotides read TGTGCCAGCAGTGGAAGGAGGTCCCAAGAGACCCAGTACTTC.

This clonotype was picked up many times. This chain joins TRBV27 and TRBJ2-1; TRBD1 aligns across 7 bases. The CDR3 consists of 15 residues. Trimming at V came to 6 bases and at J to 5 bases, leaving 10 bases not matched to a gene. CDR1 is MNHEY, CDR2 SMNVEV, per germline (reference sequence). CDR3 sequence reads: CASSNRGPRDNEQFF. The CDR3 region has the DNA TGTGCCAGCAGCAACAGGGGCCCAAGAGACAATGAGCAGTTCTTC.

The V and J genes are TRBV12-3 or TRBV12-4 and TRBJ2-1; tentatively, D is TRBD1 or TRBD2 (6 bases each). The CDR3 length is 17 residues. V lost 5 bases to trimming and J lost 3 bases, with 20 bases between them. In DNA, the CDR3 is TGTGCCAGCAGTCCCACCCGGGGCGGGACAAACTACAATGAGCAGTTCTTC. Its protein is CASSPTRGGTNYNEQFF.

In this sample, this clonotype turned up a few times. The rearrangement uses TRBV11-2 and TRBJ2-3, with D tentatively TRBD1 (5 bases). CDR1 is SGHAT, CDR2 FQNNGV, per germline. This CDR3 region has 12 residues. V lost 7 bases and J lost 11, with 16 bases in between. The CDR3 DNA follows: TGTGCCAGCACCGGCCAGGGCCCCCGGCAGTATTTT. Amino acid sequence: CASTGQGPRQYF.

Worth noting for this clonotype: This may be a read error, as it is one base from a much larger clone. The chain combines TRBV4-1 with TRBJ2-1; TRBD2 matches 9 bases. The germline V gene encodes CDR1 MGHRA and CDR2 YSYEKL. The CDR3 is 16 amino acids. The DNA for the CDR3 is TGCGCCAGCAGCCAGGGACTAGCCAGAAGATACAATGAGGAGTTCTTC. Translation gives CASSQGLARRYNEEFF.

At least ten counts were recorded for this clonotype. The chain joins TRBV6-5 to TRBJ1-3, with D unclear. The CDR3 totals 16 residues. Germline assignment: CDR1 MNHEY and CDR2 SVGAGI. The ends were cut back, 0 bases at V and 1 base at J, with 10 bases in the middle. The CDR3 nucleotides are TGTGCCAGCAGTTACTCGGGAGCGGGTTCTGGAAACACCATATATTTT. The encoded protein is CASSYSGAGSGNTIYF.

This clonotype came up many times. The chain recombines TRBV3-1 with TRBJ2-1; perhaps TRBD1 as D (5 bases). The V and J ends lost 1 base and 0 bases respectively, with 13 bases between them. CDR1 and CDR2 (germline): LGHDT, YNNKEL (reference sequence). CDR3 size: 17 residues. The chain's CDR3 is CASSQVAWGGSYNEQFF. The CDR3 bases are TGTGCCAGCAGCCAAGTGGCCTGGGGCGGCTCCTACAATGAGCAGTTCTTC.

This clonotype was observed a handful of times. This chain uses TRBV25-1 with TRBJ2-5; D may correspond to TRBD1 or TRBD2 (5 bases each). The CDR3 loop spans 15 amino acids. CDR1 MGHDK and CDR2 SYGVNS come from the germline V gene. The V end lost 5 bases, the J end lost 5 bases, and 18 bases lay between the germline ends. The DNA of the CDR3 is TGTGCCAGCAGTAAGACTGGGACGAGGGGCGAGACCCAGTACTTC. This gives the protein CASSKTGTRGETQYF.

This clonotype occurred many times. V usage is TRBV7-8 and J usage is TRBJ2-1; 7 bases agree with TRBD1. This CDR3 is built from 14 residues. Trimming removed 5 bases from V and 3 bases from J; junction bases left unmatched: 4. The germline V gene has CDR1 SGHVS and CDR2 FQNEAQ. The CDR3 region is CASSQGQLYNEQFF. The CDR3 nucleotides are TGTGCCAGCAGCCAGGGACAGCTCTACAATGAGCAGTTCTTC.

This clonotype appeared a few times. The chain has TRBV29-1 and TRBJ1-1, with D unresolved. Germline V lookup: CDR1 SQVTM, CDR2 ANQGSEA. CDR3 size: 13 residues. V lost 6 bases, J lost 0 bases, and 11 bases lay in between. The CDR3 sequence: CSVQRVLNTEAFF. CDR3 coding DNA: TGCAGCGTGCAGAGGGTTCTGAACACTGAAGCTTTCTTT.

As for this clonotype: This may be a read error, as it is one base from a much larger clone. This rearrangement joins TRBV19 to TRBJ1-4; 7 nucleotides line up with TRBD1. The V segment lost 4 bases and the J segment 3 bases; nucleotides outside the gene matches: 2. The CDR3 contains 14 residues. The germline V gene has CDR1 LNHDA and CDR2 SQIVND (reference sequence). The CDR3 DNA sequence: TGTGCCAGTAGTAGCGGACAGGCTAATGAAAAACTGTTTTTT. Protein sequence: CASSSGQANEKLFF.

This clonotype was recorded many times. This chain connects TRBV18 to TRBJ2-1; either TRBD1 or TRBD2 may fit D (5 bases each). CDR1 KGHSH and CDR2 LQKENI come from the germline V gene. V dropped 6 bases and J dropped 6 bases, with 12 bases sitting between them. The CDR3 runs to 13 residues. The CDR3 coding sequence is TGTGCCAGCTCGCCCGGGACCTCCAATGAGCAGTTCTTC. Protein product: CASSPGTSNEQFF.

The sample holds many counts of this clonotype. V usage is TRBV21-1 and J usage is TRBJ2-1; TRBD1 is the table's D call and was not checked against the DNA. TRBV21-1 is a pseudogene locus. The CDR3 sequence is 17 residues long. The chain's CDR3 is CASITGSTWAEGKDWFF. The CDR3 DNA reads as TGTGCCAGCATCACTGGATCGACGTGGGCTGAGGGGAAAGATTGGTTCTTC.

The J gene is TRBJ1-2, the V gene TRBV5-1, with D perhaps matching TRBD1 (5 bases). Per germline, CDR1 SGHRS and CDR2 YFSETQ. The CDR3 has 16 amino acids. Deletions cut 1 base from V and 2 bases from J, with 15 bases between. The CDR3 coding sequence is TGCGCCAGCAGCTTGAGTTCGCCGGGGCAGAACTATGGCTACACCTTC. It specifies CASSLSSPGQNYGYTF.

The J gene is TRBJ1-1, the V gene TRBV15; D gene uncertain. Per the germline V gene, CDR1 is LNHNV and CDR2 is YYDKDF (reference sequence). This CDR3 is built from 15 residues. The ends were cut back, 0 bases at V and 3 bases at J, with 11 bases in the middle. The CDR3 nucleotides read TGTGCCACCAGCAGAGATCGGGGAACGTACACTGAAGCTTTCTTT. Amino acid sequence: CATSRDRGTYTEAFF.

The chain recombines TRBV12-3 or TRBV12-4 with TRBJ1-2, with D unclear. The CDR3 loop spans 14 amino acids. V shed 1 base and J shed 4 bases, with 10 bases lying between them. In nucleotides, the CDR3 is TGTGCCAGCAGTTTAGAAACAGAAGTCTATGGCTACACCTTC. This translates into CASSLETEVYGYTF.